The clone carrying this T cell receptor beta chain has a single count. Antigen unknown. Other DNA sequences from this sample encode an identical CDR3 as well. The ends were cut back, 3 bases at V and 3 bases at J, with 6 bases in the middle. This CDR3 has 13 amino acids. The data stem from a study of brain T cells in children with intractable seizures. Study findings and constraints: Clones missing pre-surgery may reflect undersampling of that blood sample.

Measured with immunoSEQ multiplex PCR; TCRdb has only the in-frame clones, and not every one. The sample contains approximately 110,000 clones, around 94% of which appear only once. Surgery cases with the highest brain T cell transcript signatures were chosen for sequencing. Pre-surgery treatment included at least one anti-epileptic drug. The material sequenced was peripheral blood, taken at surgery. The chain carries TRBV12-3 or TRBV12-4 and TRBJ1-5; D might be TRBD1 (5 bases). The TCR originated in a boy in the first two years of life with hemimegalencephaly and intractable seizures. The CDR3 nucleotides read TGTGCCAGCAGTTTCAGGGCCAATCAGCCCCAGCATTTT. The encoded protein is CASSFRANQPQHF.